These 26 T cell receptor beta chains were all obtained from the same sample, sequenced in a study of blood T cells in healthy people across ages. The authors ran a second PCR of about 6 to 11 cycles using a sample-barcoded 5' primer and a J-beta primer mix. TCRdb ran MiXCR on the 5' RACE reads and lists one entry per CDR3 protein. The sample holds roughly 720,000 distinct CDR3 sequences, about 48% seen once. Sequenced sample: blood. The receptors were gathered from a man of 80 years or more in good health.

The chain recombines TRBV20-1 with TRBJ2-7; 7 nucleotides match TRBD2. This CDR3 contains 11 residues. The V gene's germline CDR1 is DFQATT and CDR2 SNEGSKA (reference sequence). Unmatched junction bases numbered 2, after V lost 4 bases and J lost 5 bases. The CDR3 bases are TGCAGTGCTACGGGGGGTAACGAGCAGTACTTC. This translates into CSATGGNEQYF.

The chain carries TRBV27 and TRBJ2-7; possibly TRBD1 for D (6 bases). Germline V gene sequence: CDR1 MNHEY, CDR2 SMNVEV (reference sequence). The CDR3 sequence is 14 residues long. Trimming pared 6 bases from V and 4 bases from J, leaving 16 bases between. The CDR3 region has the DNA TGTGCCAGCAGCCCAGAGGGGGTACGGTACGAGCAGTACTTC. Its translation is CASSPEGVRYEQYF.

Only one count was recorded for this clonotype. The chain uses TRBV12-3 or TRBV12-4 and TRBJ2-4; tentative D call: TRBD2 (5 bases). V was clipped by 6 bases and J by 0 bases, with 12 bases between them. The CDR3 spans 15 residues. This CDR3 reads CASSSADLAKNIQYF. CDR3 sequence (DNA): TGTGCCAGCAGCTCAGCGGATCTAGCCAAAAACATTCAGTACTTC.

The V call is TRBV28, the J call TRBJ2-1; 7 nucleotides align to TRBD1. The CDR3 runs to 15 residues. J was trimmed by 8 bases and V by 6 bases; bases with no gene match: 13. The V gene's germline CDR1 is MDHEN and CDR2 SYDVKM. CDR3 nucleotide sequence: TGTGCCAGCAGCTCCGACAGGGTAGGCATGGATGAGCAGTTCTTC. Its translation is CASSSDRVGMDEQFF.

This chain uses TRBV21-1 with TRBJ2-1; the table's TRBD1 call for D was not verified on the DNA. TRBV21-1 is tagged as a pseudogene. This CDR3 contains 14 residues. Here the CDR3 DNA reads TGTGCCAGCCCCCAGGACAGCTCCTACAATGAGCAGTTCTTC. This codes for CASPQDSSYNEQFF.

This rearrangement joins TRBV7-9 to TRBJ2-7, with D perhaps TRBD2 (6 bases). Germline CDR1 reads SEHNR; CDR2 reads FQNEAQ (reference sequence). Trimming took off 5 bases at V and 0 bases at J, with 14 bases between the two ends. This CDR3 comprises 15 residues. The CDR3 loop reads CASSLGGAISYEQYF. The CDR3 coding sequence is TGTGCCAGCAGCCTCGGAGGGGCGATCTCCTACGAGCAGTACTTC. Full variable domain (remainder filled in from reference TRBV7-9 and TRBJ2-7): DTGVSQNPRHKITKRGQNVTFRCDPISEHNRLYWYRQTLGQGPEFLTYFQNEAQLEKSRLLSDRFSAERPKGSFSTLEIQRTEQGDSAMYLCASSLGGAISYEQYFGPGTRLTVT.

This clonotype was recorded a few times. The J gene is TRBJ2-7, the V gene TRBV10-3, with a tentative D call TRBD2 (6 bases). The V end lost 0 bases, the J end lost 7 bases, and 19 bases lay between the germline ends. Germline CDR1 and CDR2: ENHRY and SYGVKD. The CDR3 has 16 amino acids. This CDR3 is CAISESPGEPYNEQYF. The CDR3 DNA is TGTGCCATCAGTGAGTCCCCGGGAGAGCCCTACAATGAGCAGTACTTC.

The CDR3 region is CASRSGTGNRYEQYF. The CDR3 DNA is TGCGCCAGCAGATCAGGGACAGGGAACCGCTACGAGCAGTACTTC. This chain joins TRBV5-1 and TRBJ2-4, with TRBD1 matching over 9 bases. TRBJ2-7 explains the end of the DNA better; the J call may be wrong. This CDR3 spans 15 amino acids. Germline CDR1 reads SGHRS; CDR2 reads YFSETQ.

The chain couples TRBV20-1 to TRBJ2-2, with D unresolved. The CDR3 extends over 13 amino acids. V was pared by 5 bases and J by 3 bases, with 10 bases between. The germline CDR1 and CDR2 sequences are DFQATT and SNEGSKA (reference sequence). The CDR3 nucleotides read TGCAGTGCTCCTGGACGGGACACCGGGGAGCTGTTTTTT. This codes for CSAPGRDTGELFF.

This clonotype turned up a few times. This chain connects TRBV3-1 to TRBJ2-7; unclear D gene. Germline CDR1 is LGHDT and CDR2 is YNNKEL (reference sequence). With 1 base removed from V and 6 bases from J, the gap between germline ends came to 10 bases. The CDR3 consists of 13 residues. The chain's CDR3 is CASSQAPSGEQYF. The CDR3 bases are TGTGCCAGCAGCCAAGCCCCCTCGGGCGAGCAGTACTTC.

The V and J genes are TRBV19 and TRBJ2-7; D uncertain. The V and J ends lost 1 base and 3 bases respectively, with 7 bases between them. This CDR3 contains 13 residues. CDR1 and CDR2 (germline): LNHDA, SQIVND (reference sequence). The CDR3 loop is CASSIVHLYEQYF. The DNA of the CDR3 is TGTGCCAGTAGTATAGTACACCTCTACGAGCAGTACTTC. Looking up the rest from reference TRBV19 and TRBJ2-7 gives the full variable domain: DGGITQSPKYLFRKEGQNVTLSCEQNLNHDAMYWYRQDPGQGLRLIYYSQIVNDFQKGDIAEGYSVSREKKESFPLTVTSAQKNPTAFYLCASSIVHLYEQYFGPGTRLTVT.

This clonotype was detected only a few times. DNA of the CDR3: TGCAGTGCCCTGGGACCAGCCTACAATGAGCAGTTCTTC. The encoded protein is CSALGPAYNEQFF. The rearrangement links TRBV20-1 to TRBJ2-1, with D perhaps TRBD1 or TRBD2 (5 bases each). Germline CDR1 reads DFQATT; CDR2 reads SNEGSKA (reference sequence). V lost 6 bases, J lost 2 bases, and 11 bases lay in between. The CDR3 is made up of 13 amino acids.

This chain connects TRBV20-1 to TRBJ2-7; TRBD1 agrees at 11 bases. V was clipped by 1 base and J by 5 bases; unmatched bases: 7. This CDR3 spans 15 amino acids. CDR1 is DFQATT and CDR2 is SNEGSKA in the germline V gene (reference sequence). The CDR3 DNA follows: TGCAGTGCTAGAGCCGGGACAGGGGGAGCGAACGAGCAGTACTTC. Its translation is CSARAGTGGANEQYF.

V usage is TRBV2 and J usage is TRBJ2-7, with D uncertain. Trimming pared 4 bases from V and 0 bases from J, leaving 13 bases between. This CDR3 is built from 15 residues. Germline loops: CDR1 SNHLY, CDR2 FYNNEI. The CDR3 reads CASSVAKKGSYEQYF. The CDR3 region has the DNA TGTGCCAGCAGTGTCGCGAAGAAGGGCTCCTACGAGCAGTACTTC.

This clonotype has ten or more counts. V usage is TRBV28 and J usage is TRBJ2-5, with 7 positions matching TRBD2. Unmatched junction bases numbered 12, after V lost 10 bases and J lost 1 base. Germline lookup yields CDR1 MDHEN and CDR2 SYDVKM. CDR3 size: 15 residues. The CDR3 sequence is CATLIGLDFQETQYF. The CDR3 DNA is TGTGCCACCCTTATCGGACTAGACTTCCAAGAGACCCAGTACTTC.

The gene calls are TRBV6-2 or TRBV6-3 and TRBJ2-5; 7 bases are shared with TRBD1. The trim removed 2 bases at V and 5 bases at J, leaving 8 bases unmatched. Per germline, CDR1 MNHEY and CDR2 SVGEGT. This CDR3 comprises 15 residues. The chain's CDR3 is CASSYGNFRGETQYF. DNA of the CDR3: TGTGCCAGCAGTTACGGAAATTTCAGGGGGGAGACCCAGTACTTC.

The gene calls are TRBV9 and TRBJ2-5, with TRBD2 matching 11 bases. The V gene's germline CDR1 is SGDLS and CDR2 YYNGEE. The CDR3 contains 16 residues. Germline trimming cut 4 bases from V and 2 bases from J; bases unmatched to any gene: 7. This CDR3 is CASSPGASGRQETQYF. CDR3 DNA sequence: TGTGCCAGCAGCCCCGGGGCTAGCGGGAGGCAAGAGACCCAGTACTTC.

V and J are TRBV28 and TRBJ1-2; TRBD1 matches 9 bases. The germline gives CDR1 MDHEN, CDR2 SYDVKM. The CDR3 runs 15 residues. Unmatched junction bases numbered 5, after V lost 2 bases and J lost 4 bases. The CDR3 DNA reads as TGTGCCAGCAGTTTAGCGACAGGGGGTGGCTATGGCTACACCTTC. This sequence encodes CASSLATGGGYGYTF.

V usage is TRBV20-1 and J usage is TRBJ2-7, with 8 bases matching TRBD2. The CDR3 has 12 residues. CDR1 and CDR2 from the germline V gene are DFQATT and SNEGSKA (reference sequence). CDR3 coding DNA: TGCAGGGCCACCGGACTAGCATACGAGCAGTACTTC. This sequence encodes CRATGLAYEQYF.

The chain employs TRBV7-3 and TRBJ2-2; the D is unclear. This CDR3 contains 13 residues. V shed 5 bases and J shed 6 bases, with 10 bases lying between them. CDR1 and CDR2 from the germline V gene are SGHTA and FQGTGA. CDR3 protein: CASSPGSSGELFF. The CDR3 DNA sequence: TGTGCCAGCAGCCCCGGGTCCTCCGGGGAGCTGTTTTTT.

About this clonotype itself: The germline gene is not matched at one end of the junction; a read error may be the cause. The DNA of the CDR3 is TGCGCCAACAGTCCAACACACGAGCAGTACTTC. Residues: CANSPTHEQYF. This chain uses TRBV10-2 with TRBJ2-7; D is uncertain. Germline CDR1 and CDR2: WSHSY and SAAADI. CDR3 length equals 11 residues.

The genes are TRBV20-1 and TRBJ2-7, with 11 bases matching TRBD2. This CDR3 is built from 14 residues. Germline-derived CDR1 and CDR2 are DFQATT and SNEGSKA (reference sequence). Trimming removed 5 bases from V and 0 bases from J; junction bases left unmatched: 3. CDR3: CSAETSGISYEQYF. The CDR3 DNA is TGCAGTGCTGAGACTAGCGGGATCTCCTACGAGCAGTACTTC.

V is TRBV20-1 and J is TRBJ2-1; D tentatively reads TRBD1 or TRBD2 (5 bases each). Germline CDR1 is DFQATT and CDR2 is SNEGSKA (reference sequence). The CDR3 spans 12 residues. Trimming removed 8 bases at V and 4 bases at J, with 12 bases between. Here the CDR3 DNA reads TGCAGTCCCCGGGGCGATTACAATGAGCAGTTCTTC. Translated, it gives CSPRGDYNEQFF.

J is TRBJ1-2 and V is TRBV20-1; TRBD1 matches 9 bases. Unmatched junction bases numbered 8, after V lost 5 bases and J lost 4 bases. CDR3 size: 14 residues. Germline values: CDR1 DFQATT, CDR2 SNEGSKA (reference sequence). For the CDR3, the DNA is TGCAGTGCTTTTTCCCCGACAGGGGGCTATGGCTACACCTTC. It is translated as CSAFSPTGGYGYTF.

The chain uses TRBV24-1 and TRBJ2-5; weak D call: TRBD1 (5 bases). Germline values: CDR1 KGHDR, CDR2 SFDVKD. V lost 1 base and J lost 2, with 10 bases in between. CDR3 length equals 15 residues. The chain's CDR3 is CATSDFGQPQETQYF. DNA of the CDR3: TGTGCCACCAGTGATTTTGGACAACCGCAAGAGACCCAGTACTTC.

The CDR3 is CASSSTGIKSYEQYF. DNA for the CDR3: TGTGCCAGCAGCTCTACAGGGATTAAATCCTACGAGCAGTACTTC. This chain uses TRBV28 with TRBJ2-7; D is possibly TRBD1 (6 bases). This CDR3 has 15 residues. Between the trimmed V and J ends, which lost 6 bases and 1 base, there was a span of 16 bases. Germline V CDR1 and CDR2: MDHEN, SYDVKM.